Following are 28 T cell receptor beta chains from one sample sequenced in a study of blood T cell repertoires in COVID-19. Sequenced by immunoSEQ multiplex PCR; TCRdb stores in-frame clones only, minus some. Among 330,000 or so clones, 92% were seen once, and the ten largest hold around 20%. Input material: PBMCs or T cells enriched from blood (not recorded which). All receptors come from a woman in her 30s who had recovered from COVID-19.

The CDR3 DNA is TGTGCCAGCAGCCAAGAGGCAGGCCATGGCTACACCTTC. Amino acids: CASSQEAGHGYTF. V is TRBV3-1 (or the pseudogene TRBV3-2) and J is TRBJ1-2; D not resolved. CDR1 is LGHDT, CDR2 YNNKEL, per germline (reference sequence). Trimming left V 0 bases short and J 6 bases short, with 8 bases between. The length of the CDR3 is 13 residues.

V usage is TRBV15 and J usage is TRBJ2-5; 9 nucleotides match TRBD2. Trimming at V came to 5 bases and at J to 1 base, leaving 8 bases not matched to a gene. Looked up from germline, CDR1 is LNHNV and CDR2 is YYDKDF (reference sequence). The CDR3 has 16 amino acids. The CDR3 reads CATSRRSGGFQETQYF. DNA of the CDR3: TGTGCCACCAGCCGACGGAGCGGGGGGTTCCAAGAGACCCAGTACTTC.

This clone was seen a few times. The gene calls are TRBV18 and TRBJ1-5; D might be TRBD1 (6 bases). Germline CDR1 is KGHSH and CDR2 is LQKENI. This CDR3 comprises 17 residues. Deletions cut 5 bases from V and 7 bases from J, with 24 bases between. CDR3 sequence reads: CASSTNDPTGSGQPQHF. CDR3 nucleotide sequence: TGTGCCAGCTCAACCAATGATCCAACAGGGTCGGGGCAGCCCCAGCATTTT.

This clone was seen only once. The V gene is TRBV27, the J gene TRBJ2-7, with 9 bases matching TRBD1. CDR3 size: 16 residues. Looked up from germline, CDR1 is MNHEY and CDR2 is SMNVEV (reference sequence). V was pared by 6 bases and J by 6 bases, with 15 bases of the junction left unmatched. DNA for the CDR3: TGTGCCAGCAGCCCTATATGGAGGACAGGGGAGACCGAGCAGTACTTC. Its protein product is CASSPIWRTGETEQYF.

The CDR3, as DNA: TGTGCCAGCAGTTACAATAATCCCGGCTCCTACAATGAGCAGTTCTTC. Protein product: CASSYNNPGSYNEQFF. The chain couples TRBV6-2 or TRBV6-3 to TRBJ2-1; D not certain. Trimming shortened V by 2 bases and J by 0 bases, and 11 bases separated the two germline ends. CDR3 length: 16 residues. CDR1 is MNHEY, CDR2 SVGEGT, per germline.

This clone was found a few times. The J gene is TRBJ1-4, the V gene TRBV28, with a tentative D call TRBD1 (6 bases). Germline values: CDR1 MDHEN, CDR2 SYDVKM. Trimming removed 6 bases at V and 3 bases at J, with 23 bases between. This CDR3 has 18 residues. The CDR3 protein is CASSHGNRASYANEKLFF. The CDR3 DNA reads TGTGCCAGCAGCCATGGAAACAGGGCCTCTTATGCTAATGAAAAACTGTTTTTT.

The chain joins TRBV28 to TRBJ1-2; D might be TRBD1 (5 bases). The germline gives CDR1 MDHEN, CDR2 SYDVKM. The CDR3 length is 15 residues. V lost 6 bases to trimming and J lost 2 bases, with 16 bases between them. Here the CDR3 DNA reads TGTGCCAGCAGGTTGGGTACGCGGGACAACTATGGCTACACCTTC. Encoded protein: CASRLGTRDNYGYTF.

This clone came up once. The chain employs TRBV6-2 or TRBV6-3 and TRBJ2-3; 10 bases map to TRBD2. V shed 0 bases, J shed 1 base, and the junction held 13 bases outside the gene matches. Germline loops: CDR1 MNHEY, CDR2 SVGEGT. The CDR3 contains 20 residues. The CDR3 DNA sequence: TGTGCCAGCAGTTACTCGAGGTGGGGACTTGGGACTAGCGGCACAGATACGCAGTATTTT. Protein product: CASSYSRWGLGTSGTDTQYF.

This chain joins TRBV27 and TRBJ2-7, with TRBD1 matching 11 bases. V lost 2 bases to trimming and J lost 7 bases; unmatched junction nucleotides: 7. The CDR3 loop spans 15 amino acids. Germline CDR1 is MNHEY and CDR2 is SMNVEV (reference sequence). The CDR3 region has the DNA TGTGCCAGCAGTTTAATCGGACAGGGGGCGCGAGAGCAGTACTTC. This encodes CASSLIGQGAREQYF.

The chain carries TRBV11-3 and TRBJ2-1; 7 bases are a match to TRBD2. Germline V CDR1 and CDR2: SGHNT, YENEEA. J was trimmed by 5 bases and V by 8 bases; bases with no gene match: 12. CDR3 length: 15 amino acids. The CDR3 DNA follows: TGTGCCAGCGGGAGGGGTAGGGGACTCGACAATGAGCAGTTCTTC. It specifies CASGRGRGLDNEQFF.

The chain uses TRBV11-3 and TRBJ2-7, with 8 nucleotides matching TRBD2. V was pared by 5 bases and J by 0 bases, with 3 bases of the junction left unmatched. From germline, CDR1 is SGHNT and CDR2 YENEEA. The CDR3 sequence is 14 residues long. DNA for the CDR3: TGTGCCAGCAGCCAGACTAGCGTCTCCTACGAGCAGTACTTC. Encoded protein: CASSQTSVSYEQYF.

The chain joins TRBV30 to TRBJ2-3; a possible D gene is TRBD2 (6 bases). Germline CDR1 reads GTSNPN; CDR2 reads SVGIG (reference sequence). V shed 0 bases and J shed 0 bases, with 13 bases lying between them. The CDR3 length is 16 residues. Here the CDR3 DNA reads TGTGCCTGGAGTGTAAAGCGGGTTTTAAGCACAGATACGCAGTATTTT. Its protein is CAWSVKRVLSTDTQYF.

CDR3 region: CASSFRYEQYF. CDR3 bases: TGTGCCAGCAGCTTCAGGTACGAGCAGTACTTC. The V and J genes are TRBV7-8 and TRBJ2-7; no reliable D call. Germline V gene lookup returns CDR1 SGHVS and CDR2 FQNEAQ. V was trimmed by 3 bases and J by 4 bases, leaving 4 bases between them. The CDR3 is 11 residues long.

The chain combines TRBV2 with TRBJ1-2; 12 nucleotides line up with TRBD1. The CDR3 has 13 amino acids. CDR1 SNHLY and CDR2 FYNNEI come from the germline V gene. Losses at the gene ends were 7 bases for V and 8 bases for J; bases not matched to a gene: 5. The CDR3 DNA sequence: TGTGCCAGCAAGGGACAGGGGGCTGGGGGCTACACCTTC. The encoded protein is CASKGQGAGGYTF.

This sequence joins TRBV7-8 and TRBJ2-7, with D perhaps TRBD2 (6 bases). V was trimmed by 5 bases and J by 0 bases, leaving 11 bases between them. This CDR3 comprises 14 residues. Germline V lookup: CDR1 SGHVS, CDR2 FQNEAQ. The CDR3 protein is CASSTGLTSYEQYF. CDR3 nucleotide sequence: TGTGCCAGCAGCACGGGACTGACCTCCTACGAGCAGTACTTC. Combining the CDR3 with reference TRBV7-8 and TRBJ2-7 gives the whole variable domain GAGVSQSPRYKVAKRGQDVALRCDPISGHVSLFWYQQALGQGPEFLTYFQNEAQLDKSGLPSDRFFAERPEGSVSTLKIQRTQQEDSAVYLCASSTGLTSYEQYFGPGTRLTVT.

The chain links TRBV5-4 to TRBJ2-3; 7 bases are shared with TRBD2. After removal of 2 bases from V and 3 bases from J, the junction contained 6 bases not matched to a gene. The CDR3 spans 15 residues. Per germline, CDR1 SGHNT and CDR2 YYREEE (reference sequence). CDR3: CASSFPTGGTDTQYF. CDR3 sequence (DNA): TGTGCCAGCAGCTTTCCGACGGGGGGAACAGATACGCAGTATTTT.

The chain recombines TRBV19 with TRBJ2-7; perhaps TRBD1 as D (6 bases). The CDR3 sequence is 15 residues long. Germline CDR1 and CDR2: LNHDA and SQIVND (reference sequence). The germline V and J ends were trimmed by 4 bases and 3 bases, with 16 bases remaining between them. Written as DNA, the CDR3 is TGTGCCAGTAGTAAGGGTTGGGGGCTGAACTACGAGCAGTACTTC. Translation: CASSKGWGLNYEQYF.

The chain uses TRBV28 and TRBJ1-1; TRBD1 is a possible D gene (5 bases). This CDR3 comprises 14 residues. Germline CDR1 is MDHEN and CDR2 is SYDVKM. The V gene lost 5 bases and the J gene lost 4 bases, with 14 bases spanning the gap. This chain's CDR3 is CASSTGRLLTEAFF. The CDR3 DNA is TGTGCCAGCAGTACAGGACGGCTGCTCACTGAAGCTTTCTTT.

The chain combines TRBV28 with TRBJ1-1, with D hard to call. The CDR3 runs 16 residues. Germline V CDR1 and CDR2: MDHEN, SYDVKM. The V end lost 6 bases, the J end lost 0 bases, and 17 bases lay between the germline ends. The CDR3 sequence is CASSRPWGGMNTEAFF. The CDR3 region has the DNA TGTGCCAGCAGCCGCCCTTGGGGAGGTATGAACACTGAAGCTTTCTTT.

The chain joins TRBV6-5 to TRBJ2-5, with D perhaps matching TRBD1 (5 bases). Per the germline V gene, CDR1 is MNHEY and CDR2 is SVGAGI. V was pared by 5 bases and J by 4 bases, with 17 bases between. The CDR3 totals 15 residues. The CDR3 is CASSPRWAGPETQYF. The DNA of the CDR3 is TGTGCCAGCAGTCCCAGGTGGGCAGGGCCAGAGACCCAGTACTTC.

The gene calls are TRBV5-8 and TRBJ2-7; D unresolved. CDR3 length: 11 amino acids. Trimming took 4 bases from V and 6 from J, leaving 8 bases between them. Germline CDR1 is SGHTS and CDR2 is YDEGEE. This CDR3 is CASSRLTEQYF. CDR3 DNA: TGTGCCAGCAGCCGACTCACCGAGCAGTACTTC.

Turning to this clone: This same CDR3 is encoded by further DNA sequences in the sample. This rearrangement joins TRBV19 to TRBJ1-5; possible D gene TRBD1, 5 bases. This CDR3 contains 14 residues. Trimming shortened V by 8 bases and J by 1 base, and 12 bases separated the two germline ends. Germline assignment: CDR1 LNHDA and CDR2 SQIVND (reference sequence). CDR3 in DNA: TGTGCCAGTGACCGGGGACTGAGCAATCAGCCCCAGCATTTT. This translates into CASDRGLSNQPQHF.

The chain is built from TRBV6-4 and TRBJ2-7; 7 bases match TRBD1. V shed 9 bases, J shed 6 bases, and the junction held 11 bases outside the gene matches. Per the germline V gene, CDR1 is MRHNA and CDR2 is SNTAGT. The CDR3 is 13 residues long. In DNA form, the CDR3 reads TGTGCCAGAACCACGGGGTACAGGGGCGAGCAGTACTTC. It yields the protein CARTTGYRGEQYF.

The chain has TRBV12-3 or TRBV12-4 and TRBJ1-2; tentatively, D is TRBD1 (6 bases). Trimming took 4 bases from V and 4 from J, leaving 10 bases between them. The CDR3 has 13 amino acids. CDR3 in DNA: TGTGCCAGCAGTTATACAGGGATCTATGGCTACACCTTC. Residues: CASSYTGIYGYTF.

V is TRBV19 and J is TRBJ1-1, with 8 bases identical to TRBD1. Germline V gene lookup returns CDR1 LNHDA and CDR2 SQIVND (reference sequence). The junction had 4 bases not matched to a gene; V was cut back by 6 bases and J by 1 base. The CDR3 length is 14 residues. This chain's CDR3 is CASRSGGANTEAFF. CDR3 sequence (DNA): TGTGCCAGTAGGTCAGGGGGCGCGAACACTGAAGCTTTCTTT.

This chain uses TRBV9 with TRBJ2-3; D not certain. Trimming took 4 bases from V and 4 from J, leaving 13 bases between them. There are 14 residues in the CDR3. Germline V gene lookup returns CDR1 SGDLS and CDR2 YYNGEE. The CDR3 nucleotides read TGTGCCAGCAGCCTACCCGATCTCCCAGATACGCAGTATTTT. This gives the protein CASSLPDLPDTQYF.

CDR3 DNA sequence: TGTGCCAGCCGCCTGAGGGGCGGACAGGGCGCGGAAAAACTGTTTTTT. This encodes CASRLRGGQGAEKLFF. The rearrangement links TRBV27 to TRBJ1-4; TRBD1 matches 8 bases. This CDR3 contains 16 residues. With V trimmed by 8 bases and J by 8 bases, 16 bases remained unmatched. Germline-derived CDR1 and CDR2 are MNHEY and SMNVEV (reference sequence).

J is TRBJ1-5 and V is TRBV24-1; D unclear. The CDR3 spans 15 residues. Trimming pared 3 bases from V and 6 bases from J, leaving 14 bases between. The germline CDR1 and CDR2 sequences are KGHDR and SFDVKD. This CDR3 is CATSDPAEAGQPQHF. In DNA, the CDR3 is TGTGCCACCAGTGATCCCGCCGAGGCCGGTCAGCCCCAGCATTTT.